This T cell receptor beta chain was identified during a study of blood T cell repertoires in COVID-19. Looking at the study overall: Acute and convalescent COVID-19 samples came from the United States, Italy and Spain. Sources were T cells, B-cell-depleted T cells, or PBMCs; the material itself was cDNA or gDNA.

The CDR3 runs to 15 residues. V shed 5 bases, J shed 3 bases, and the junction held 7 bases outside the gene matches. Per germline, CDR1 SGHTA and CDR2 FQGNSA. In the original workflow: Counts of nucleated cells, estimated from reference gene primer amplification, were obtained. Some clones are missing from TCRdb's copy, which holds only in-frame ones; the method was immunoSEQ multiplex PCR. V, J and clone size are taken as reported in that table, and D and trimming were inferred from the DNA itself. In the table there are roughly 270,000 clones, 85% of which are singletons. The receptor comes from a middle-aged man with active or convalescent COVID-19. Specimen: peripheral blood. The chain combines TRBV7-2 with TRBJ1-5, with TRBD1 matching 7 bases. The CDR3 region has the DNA TGTGCCAGCAGCCAGTGGACAGGACCCAATCAGCCCCAGCATTTT. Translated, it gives CASSQWTGPNQPQHF.